Below, 7 T cell receptor beta chains from the same sample are listed, as sequenced in a study of graft-versus-host responses after intestinal transplantation. Investigators plated 200,000 CFSE-labeled responder cells together with 200,000 irradiated stimulator cells labeled with violet dye. The method was immunoSEQ multiplex PCR; TCRdb's version includes in-frame clones alone and lacks a portion of them. The table records under 15,000 clones, around 30% of them present only once. The input for sequencing was alloreactive CD8+ T cells from a mixed lymphocyte reaction culture, taken before intestinal transplant. Subset meaning: CFSE-low proliferating T cells sorted from approximately six-day pre-transplant mixed lymphocyte reaction (GvH or HvG direction). The receptors here all came from a human patient who received an intestinal transplant.

V is TRBV18 and J is TRBJ2-3, with 7 bases identical to TRBD2. The germline V gene has CDR1 KGHSH and CDR2 LQKENI. Trimming removed 6 bases from V and 4 bases from J; junction bases left unmatched: 4. CDR3 size: 13 residues. Written as DNA, the CDR3 is TGTGCCAGCTCCTCACGGGGGGCAGATACGCAGTATTTT. Encoded protein: CASSSRGADTQYF.

In its sample, this clone was seen a few times. This chain joins TRBV4-1 and TRBJ1-1; TRBD1 matches 10 bases. After removal of 4 bases from V and 7 bases from J, the junction contained 6 bases not matched to a gene. Germline lookup yields CDR1 MGHRA and CDR2 YSYEKL. CDR3 length equals 14 residues. The CDR3 DNA sequence: TGCGCCAGCAGCCTAGACAGGGGGCTTAATGAAGCTTTCTTT. It yields the protein CASSLDRGLNEAFF.

CDR3 DNA sequence: TGCGCCAGCAGCCAAAAGGGGACAGGGTTAGTCGAGCAGTACTTC. Translating it yields CASSQKGTGLVEQYF. The genes are TRBV4-1 and TRBJ2-7, with 9 bases matching TRBD1. The germline V gene encodes CDR1 MGHRA and CDR2 YSYEKL. The CDR3 loop spans 15 amino acids. The V segment lost 2 bases and the J segment 6 bases; nucleotides outside the gene matches: 8.

To note about this clone: The junction differs from germline at one of its ends, possibly a read error. The chain joins TRBV28 to TRBJ2-3; TRBD2 is a possible D gene (5 bases). Germline CDR1 is MDHEN and CDR2 is SYDVKM. The CDR3 length is 12 residues. The CDR3 coding sequence is TGTGCCAGCACTTTACCGGGATATACGCAGTATTTT. It codes for CASTLPGYTQYF.

The chain employs TRBV30 and TRBJ2-1; D call uncertain. Germline V gene lookup returns CDR1 GTSNPN and CDR2 SVGIG (reference sequence). The CDR3 has 12 amino acids. Trimming left V 0 bases short and J 6 bases short, with 6 bases between. The CDR3 loop reads CAWSVNANEQFF. CDR3 coding DNA: TGTGCCTGGAGTGTAAACGCCAATGAGCAGTTCTTC.

As for this clone: Possible read error: a much larger clone is one base away. V is TRBV6-6 and J is TRBJ2-7, with TRBD1 matching 9 bases. The CDR3 runs to 15 residues. Germline assignment: CDR1 MNHNY and CDR2 SVGAGI (reference sequence). CDR3 bases: TGTGCCAGCAGTTACTCGTCAGGACAGGGGAACGAGCAGCACTTC. Translation gives CASSYSSGQGNEQHF.

This clone was seen only a few times. V is TRBV5-4 and J is TRBJ1-1; the D is unclear. CDR1 is SGHNT and CDR2 is YYREEE in the germline V gene (reference sequence). Deletions cut 5 bases from V and 1 base from J, with 9 bases between. CDR3 length equals 13 residues. CDR3 DNA: TGTGCCAGCAGATCGGAACCGAACACTGAAGCTTTCTTT. This encodes CASRSEPNTEAFF.